This paragraph reports one TCR beta chain. The antigen is undetermined. These data come from a study of naive and memory T cell subsets. Findings and limits, study-wide: Especially in CD8 cells, naive repertoires contained a few larger clonotypes, possibly CD45RA-re-expressing memory cells. TCR counts from RNA may reflect activation-linked expression changes. In CD4 and CD8 cells, diversity dropped from naive through EMRA.

The CDR3 is 15 amino acids. Germline V gives CDR1 GTSNPN, CDR2 SVGIG (reference sequence). V was clipped by 5 bases and J by 1 base, with 14 bases between them. The beta constant-region primer was an equimolar mix of two oligonucleotides covering TRBC1 and TRBC2. Four rounds of PCR amplified the ligated cDNA using nested alpha and beta constant-region primers plus SP2. An oligonucleotide with the SP2 primer and a 12-nucleotide UMI was ligated to the cDNA 3' end. Using its own MiXCR run on the UMI-ligation and nested PCR reads, TCRdb lists one record per CDR3 protein. The sample has more than 95,000 distinct CDR3 sequences; approximately 14% are singletons. Cells stained for CD3, CD4, CD8, CD45RA and CD27 were sorted into four subsets.

The chain recombines TRBV30 with TRBJ1-4; no firm D call. The origin of this receptor is a human donor in good health. Sequencing was performed on naive CD8+ T cells from blood. CDR3 sequence reads: CAWELVGGTNEKLFF. Written as DNA, the CDR3 is TGTGCCTGGGAGCTCGTCGGAGGAACTAATGAAAAACTGTTTTTT.